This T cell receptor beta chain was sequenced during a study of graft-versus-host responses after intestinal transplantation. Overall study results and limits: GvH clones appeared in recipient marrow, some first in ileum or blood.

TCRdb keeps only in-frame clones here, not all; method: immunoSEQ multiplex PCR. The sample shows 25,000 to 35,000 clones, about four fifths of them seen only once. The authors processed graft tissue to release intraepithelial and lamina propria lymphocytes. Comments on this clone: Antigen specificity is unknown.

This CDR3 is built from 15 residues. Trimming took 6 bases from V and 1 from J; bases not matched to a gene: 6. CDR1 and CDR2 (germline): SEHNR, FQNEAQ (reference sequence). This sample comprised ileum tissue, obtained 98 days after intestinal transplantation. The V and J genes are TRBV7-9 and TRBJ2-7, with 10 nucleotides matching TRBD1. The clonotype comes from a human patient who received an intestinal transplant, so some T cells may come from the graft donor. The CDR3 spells CASSGGQGPSYEQYF. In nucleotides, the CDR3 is TGTGCCAGCAGTGGGGGACAGGGGCCATCCTACGAGCAGTACTTC.